These T cell receptor beta chains were read from a single sample in a study of CD8 T cells in ankylosing spondylitis. Using its own MiXCR run on the 5' RACE reads, TCRdb lists one record per CDR3 protein. The data show around 480,000 distinct CDR3 sequences, roughly 18% seen once. The sample taken for sequencing was blood, either unsorted or a sorted T cell fraction (not recorded which). All receptors come from a male donor with ankylosing spondylitis. CDR3s include the opening cysteine and the closing phenylalanine or tryptophan. D genes are given only for firm matches. Part of the rows lack a size; the others show once, few, many or a class for expanded clones.

d_gene,abundance,v_gene,j_gene,CDR3aa,CDR3nt
.,few,TRBV20-1,TRBJ2-7,CSAPTLTSPGYEQYF,TGCAGTGCCCCGACCCTCACTAGTCCAGGCTACGAGCAGTACTTC
.,many,TRBV12-3/TRBV12-4,TRBJ1-3,CASTRARGGNTIYF,TGTGCCAGCACCCGAGCCAGGGGTGGAAACACCATATATTTT
.,many,TRBV12-3/TRBV12-4,TRBJ2-7,CASSSTPYEQYF,TGTGCCAGCAGTTCCACTCCCTACGAGCAGTACTTC
.,.,TRBV4-3,TRBJ1-1,CASSQVRGYEAFF,TGCGCCAGCAGCCAAGTGAGGGGGTATGAAGCTTTCTTT
TRBD1,few,TRBV12-3/TRBV12-4,TRBJ1-2,CASSRRTGEYGYTF,TGTGCCAGCAGTCGCCGGACAGGGGAGTACGGCTACACCTTC
.,.,TRBV27,TRBJ1-5,CASSSFDSNQPQHF,TGTGCCAGCAGTTCATTCGACAGCAATCAGCCCCAGCATTTT
.,.,TRBV6-5,TRBJ1-2,CASSYEGRAYGYTF,TGTGCCAGCAGTTACGAGGGCAGGGCCTATGGCTACACCTTC
TRBD2,.,TRBV2,TRBJ2-2,CASSLAGGQLFF,TGTGCCAGCAGCCTAGCGGGGGGGCAGCTGTTTTTT
TRBD1,.,TRBV29-1,TRBJ1-1,CSVGGGQGATEAFF,TGCAGCGTTGGGGGGGGACAGGGGGCCACTGAAGCTTTCTTT
.,.,TRBV7-9,TRBJ2-7,CASSYYTGNEQYF,TGTGCCAGCAGCTACTATACAGGGAACGAGCAGTACTTC
TRBD1,.,TRBV7-9,TRBJ1-2,CASSLIAGTGGNYGYTF,TGTGCCAGCAGCTTAATCGCCGGGACAGGAGGAAACTATGGCTACACCTTC
TRBD2,once,TRBV28,TRBJ2-3,CASSLFLAGDTDTQYF,TGTGCCAGCAGTTTATTTTTGGCGGGAGACACAGATACGCAGTATTTT
TRBD2,many,TRBV7-2,TRBJ2-3,CASSPGLAGVRTDTQYF,TGTGCCAGCAGCCCGGGACTAGCGGGAGTAAGGACAGATACGCAGTATTTT
.,.,TRBV20-1,TRBJ1-3,CSARIRGGNTIYF,TGCAGTGCTAGGATAAGGGGTGGAAACACCATATATTTT
.,.,TRBV20-1,TRBJ2-7,CSATGTQGSYEQYF,TGCAGTGCTACCGGGACCCAAGGCTCCTACGAGCAGTACTTC
TRBD2,.,TRBV20-1,TRBJ2-3,CSASSGTSKDTQYF,TGCAGTGCTAGCTCCGGGACTAGCAAAGATACGCAGTATTTT
.,.,TRBV6-1,TRBJ1-2,CASSEGQMIYGYTF,TGTGCCAGCAGTGAAGGACAGATGATCTATGGCTACACCTTC
TRBD1,.,TRBV2,TRBJ2-3,CASSEDRSTDTQYF,TGTGCCAGCAGTGAGGACAGGAGTACAGATACGCAGTATTTT
.,few,TRBV7-9,TRBJ1-1,CASSLRGQIEAFF,TGTGCCAGCAGCTTAAGAGGACAGATTGAAGCTTTCTTT
TRBD1,few,TRBV10-3,TRBJ2-3,CASSPRQGARGTDTQYF,TGTGCCTCCTCACCCAGGCAGGGGGCGAGGGGGACAGATACGCAGTATTTT
TRBD2,few,TRBV3-1,TRBJ2-1,CASSVGGRGFHEQFF,TGTGCCAGCAGCGTCGGCGGGAGGGGCTTCCATGAGCAGTTCTTC
.,few,TRBV20-1,TRBJ2-7,CSAQTLADGSYEQYF,TGCAGTGCCCAGACTTTAGCGGACGGCTCCTACGAGCAGTACTTC
TRBD2,many,TRBV20-1,TRBJ2-5,CSARRPSGQETQYF,TGCAGTGCTAGACGGCCTAGCGGTCAAGAGACCCAGTACTTC
TRBD2,few,TRBV18,TRBJ2-5,CASSPSVWRGAGGETQYF,TGTGCCAGCTCACCATCGGTCTGGCGGGGGGCCGGAGGAGAGACCCAGTACTTC
.,.,TRBV2,TRBJ2-2,CASSVDRITGELFF,TGTGCCAGCAGCGTTGACAGAATCACCGGGGAGCTGTTTTTT
.,many,TRBV29-1,TRBJ2-1,CSVGGLADKGNEQFF,TGCAGCGTCGGGGGGCTAGCGGACAAGGGGAATGAGCAGTTCTTC
.,.,TRBV7-9,TRBJ2-2,CASSLTGRDTGELFF,TGTGCCAGCAGCTTAACAGGGCGCGACACCGGGGAGCTGTTTTTT
TRBD1,few,TRBV24-1,TRBJ2-1,CATSDFEDRGRGEQFF,TGTGCCACCAGTGATTTTGAGGACAGGGGGCGCGGTGAGCAGTTCTTC
.,.,TRBV24-1,TRBJ2-1,CATSDLSGSYNEQFF,TGTGCCACCAGTGACCTTAGCGGTTCCTACAATGAGCAGTTCTTC
.,few,TRBV27,TRBJ2-3,CASSSRDVSTDTQYF,TGTGCCAGCAGTTCCCGGGACGTCAGCACAGATACGCAGTATTTT
TRBD1,few,TRBV2,TRBJ1-4,CASRGTGLEKLFF,TGTGCCAGCAGGGGGACAGGTCTCGAAAAACTGTTTTTT
.,few,TRBV4-1,TRBJ1-6,CASSPGTTYNSPLHF,TGCGCCAGCAGCCCCGGGACAACCTATAATTCACCCCTCCACTTT
TRBD2,.,TRBV11-2,TRBJ2-5,CASSPKRGRIETQYF,TGTGCCAGCAGCCCTAAGCGGGGAAGGATAGAGACCCAGTACTTC
TRBD1,.,TRBV29-1,TRBJ2-4,CSVGDRGQAKNIQYF,TGCAGCGTTGGGGACAGGGGGCAAGCCAAAAACATTCAGTACTTC
TRBD2,.,TRBV29-1,TRBJ2-7,CSVSSGSTYEQYF,TGCAGCGTCTCAAGCGGGAGCACCTACGAGCAGTACTTC
.,.,TRBV11-2,TRBJ1-4,CASTTAATNEKLFF,TGTGCCAGCACGACCGCTGCAACTAATGAAAAACTGTTTTTT
.,.,TRBV20-1,TRBJ2-1,CSAVWGGPETYNEQFF,TGCAGTGCTGTCTGGGGGGGGCCAGAAACCTACAATGAGCAGTTCTTC
TRBD2,many,TRBV5-1,TRBJ2-5,CASSLELLAGTARDETQYF,TGCGCCAGCAGCTTGGAGTTACTAGCGGGAACAGCAAGAGATGAGACCCAGTACTTC
.,.,TRBV12-3/TRBV12-4,TRBJ1-1,CASSFNVGSTEAFF,TGTGCCAGCAGTTTTAACGTGGGGAGCACTGAAGCTTTCTTT
TRBD1,.,TRBV4-3,TRBJ2-3,CASSQTQGVRTDTQYF,TGCGCCAGCAGCCAGACACAGGGGGTAAGGACAGATACGCAGTATTTT
.,few,TRBV7-2,TRBJ2-7,CASSRPGEGNEQYF,TGTGCCAGCAGCCGCCCGGGAGAGGGTAACGAGCAGTACTTC
TRBD2,.,TRBV20-1,TRBJ2-5,CSARLAGSQETQYF,TGCAGCGCCCGACTAGCGGGGAGCCAAGAGACCCAGTACTTC